This entry is about one T cell receptor beta chain. The germline gives CDR1 LGHNA, CDR2 YNFKEQ. The CDR3 spans 17 residues. Trimming took 1 base from V and 4 from J, leaving 20 bases between them. The sample comes from a study of blood T cell repertoires in COVID-19. Across the whole study: From T cells, B-cell-depleted T cells, or PBMCs came the material, which was cDNA or gDNA.

Produced via immunoSEQ multiplex PCR; TCRdb's table is partial and in-frame only. The repertoire holds 200,000 or so clones, with over 70% as singletons. This TCR was sampled from a woman aged 70 to 79 with acute or convalescent COVID-19. Sequenced: peripheral blood. The chain uses TRBV4-2 and TRBJ2-7; D is possibly TRBD1 (6 bases). In DNA, the CDR3 is TGTGCCAGCAGCCAAGTCTCCATGGGGGCAGCGGCTTACGAGCAGTACTTC. Its protein product is CASSQVSMGAAAYEQYF.